These T cell receptor beta chains were read from a single sample in a study. TCRdb redid the calling of the RT-PCR reads with MiXCR, one entry per CDR3 protein. The sample records about 680,000 distinct CDR3 sequences, approximately 15% being singletons. The sequenced sample was memory CD4+ T cells from blood. The receptors originated from a female donor in good health, serving as a healthy control. Each CDR3 is given with its conserved first and last residue. A D gene is named only where the DNA matches it firmly. Some rows have no size entry. The others give once, few or many, or a class for an expanded clone.

TRBJ1-1 - many TRBV12-3/TRBV12-4 TGTGCCAGCAGTACTACAGTGAACACTGAAGCTTTCTTT CASSTTVNTEAFF
TRBJ1-1 - - TRBV3-1 TGTGCCAGCAGCATGCAGGGAAGTCGGAACACTGAAGCTTTCTTT CASSMQGSRNTEAFF
TRBJ1-5 - - TRBV20-1 TGCAGTGCCCGGGGCGGGGTAAGCAATCAGCCCCAGCATTTT CSARGGVSNQPQHF
TRBJ2-7 - few TRBV5-6 TGTGCCAGCAGCTTGGGCGTAGTCTACGGCGAGCAGTACTTC CASSLGVVYGEQYF
TRBJ2-7 TRBD2 - TRBV5-1 TGCGCCAGCAGCATAGGGACTAGCGGGGGGTCATACGAGCAGTACTTC CASSIGTSGGSYEQYF
TRBJ2-3 TRBD1 - TRBV20-1 TGCAGTGCTCTTATAGACAGGGGGTGGGATACGCAGTATTTT CSALIDRGWDTQYF
TRBJ1-2 TRBD1 - TRBV4-3 TGCGCCAGCAGCCGAGATTTCGCGACAGGGGGGGGTGGCTACACCTTC CASSRDFATGGGGYTF
TRBJ2-1 TRBD2 - TRBV5-8 TGTGCCAGCAGCACCGGGACTAGCGAGTACAATGAGCAGTTCTTC CASSTGTSEYNEQFF
TRBJ2-3 - few TRBV7-9 TGTGCCAGCAGCTTAGGTATCTGGGACTCTAGCACAGATACGCAGTATTTT CASSLGIWDSSTDTQYF
TRBJ2-2 - - TRBV5-1 TGCGCCAGCAGCTTGCGGGGTGGGGTGAACACCGGGGAGCTGTTTTTT CASSLRGGVNTGELFF
TRBJ2-5 - many TRBV12-3/TRBV12-4 TGTGCCAGCAGCCGGGACGCAGAAGAGACCCAGTACTTC CASSRDAEETQYF
TRBJ2-1 TRBD2 - TRBV14 TGTGCCAGCAGCCTTCGAGCGGGGGACTCCTACAATGAGCAGTTCTTC CASSLRAGDSYNEQFF
TRBJ1-5 TRBD1 few TRBV24-1 TGTGCCACCGACAACACGGACAGGGGGCGCAGGGGAAAGCCCCAGCATTTT CATDNTDRGRRGKPQHF
TRBJ1-4 TRBD1 few TRBV5-1 TGCGCCAGCAGCTTGGGACAGGGGGAGATTGCTGAAAAACTGTTTTTT CASSLGQGEIAEKLFF
TRBJ2-3 - few TRBV25-1 TGTGCCAGCAGTGATCGGACAGCAGCCTCCACAGATACGCAGTATTTT CASSDRTAASTDTQYF
TRBJ2-1 - many TRBV30 TGTGCCTGGAGGGATTACCATAGCTCCTACAATGAGCAGTTCTTC CAWRDYHSSYNEQFF
TRBJ1-2 - many TRBV18 TGTGCCAGCTCACCAATTCCGGATTATAACTATGGCTACACCTTC CASSPIPDYNYGYTF
TRBJ1-1 - - TRBV5-5 TGTGCCAGCAGCGCCGCCCCCGGGACAGAAGCTTTCTTT CASSAAPGTEAFF
TRBJ2-5 - few TRBV12-3/TRBV12-4 TGTGCCAGCAAACCGGGGTCCTCGCAAGAGACCCAGTACTTC CASKPGSSQETQYF
TRBJ2-1 TRBD2 many TRBV7-2 TGTGCCAGCAGAACTAGCGCACCATCGCTGGATGAGCAGTTCTTC CASRTSAPSLDEQFF
TRBJ2-4 - - TRBV20-1 TGCAGTGCTAGGATCTCAGGAGCCAAAAACATTCAGTACTTC CSARISGAKNIQYF